The 29 T cell receptor beta chains listed next were all sequenced from one sample in a study of OX40 agonist ivuxolimab in advanced cancers. Some clones are missing from TCRdb's copy, which holds only in-frame ones; the method was immunoSEQ multiplex PCR. The repertoire holds tens of thousands of clones, with roughly 80% as singletons. Sequenced material: CD4+ or CD8+ T cells sorted from blood, taken in a trial of the OX40 agonist ivuxolimab. Source of these receptors: an adult with an advanced solid tumor such as melanoma, head and neck, liver or kidney cancer.

V is TRBV11-3 and J is TRBJ2-3; D remains ambiguous. Trimming took off 0 bases at V and 3 bases at J, with 7 bases between the two ends. The CDR3 consists of 14 residues. Germline loops: CDR1 SGHNT, CDR2 YENEEA. CDR3 sequence (DNA): TGTGCCAGCAGCTTAGATCTGGGGACAGATACGCAGTATTTT. Protein sequence: CASSLDLGTDTQYF. Supplemented by reference TRBV11-3 and TRBJ2-3, the full variable domain reads EAGVVQSPRYKIIEKKQPVAFWCNPISGHNTLYWYLQNLGQGPELLIRYENEEAVDDSQLPKDRFSAERLKGVDSTLKIQPAELGDSAVYLCASSLDLGTDTQYFGPGTRLTVL.

This chain links TRBV30 with TRBJ2-7; D possibly corresponds to TRBD1 (6 bases). Germline CDR1 GTSNPN, CDR2 SVGIG (reference sequence). V lost 8 bases, J lost 2 bases, and 13 bases lay in between. This CDR3 spans 12 amino acids. The CDR3 loop is CAMTGSPYEQYF. The CDR3 region has the DNA TGTGCCATGACAGGTAGTCCCTACGAGCAGTACTTC.

This clone was counted a few times. The chain links TRBV4-2 to TRBJ2-5, with D perhaps TRBD2 (6 bases). The CDR3 extends over 16 amino acids. V was cut by 0 bases and J by 4 bases, with 15 bases left in between. Looked up from germline, CDR1 is LGHNA and CDR2 is YNFKEQ. Here the CDR3 reads CASSQDFPTGGETQYF. Here the CDR3 DNA reads TGTGCCAGCAGCCAAGATTTTCCGACCGGGGGAGAGACCCAGTACTTC.

The chain uses TRBV6-6 and TRBJ1-2; 8 bases align to TRBD1. Unmatched junction bases numbered 3, after V lost 2 bases and J lost 4 bases. The CDR3 spans 14 residues. The germline gives CDR1 MNHNY, CDR2 SVGAGI (reference sequence). CDR3 sequence reads: CASSYPTGAYGYTF. CDR3 DNA: TGTGCCAGCAGTTACCCGACAGGGGCCTATGGCTACACCTTC.

The rearrangement joins TRBV29-1 to TRBJ1-1; D is unclear. Trimming removed 4 bases at V and 4 bases at J, with 4 bases between. Germline V gene sequence: CDR1 SQVTM, CDR2 ANQGSEA. There are 10 residues in the CDR3. The CDR3, as DNA: TGCAGCGTTGTAGGCACTGAAGCTTTCTTT. It codes for CSVVGTEAFF.

The chain couples TRBV5-1 to TRBJ1-1; D call uncertain. The germline CDR1 and CDR2 sequences are SGHRS and YFSETQ. The CDR3 extends over 13 amino acids. V lost 4 bases and J 3 bases, leaving 10 bases between the germline ends. The CDR3 DNA follows: TGCGCCAGCAGCCTCGGACCGTACACTGAAGCTTTCTTT. Translation gives CASSLGPYTEAFF.

This rearrangement joins TRBV7-6 to TRBJ2-2, with no clear D. This CDR3 has 14 residues. Germline CDR1 is SGHVS and CDR2 is FNYEAQ. Trimming took 2 bases from V and 5 from J, leaving 9 bases between them. CDR3 in amino acids: CASSLTERTGELFF. CDR3 nucleotide sequence: TGTGCCAGCAGCTTAACAGAAAGAACCGGGGAGCTGTTTTTT.

The J gene is TRBJ2-7, the V gene TRBV27; the D gene is possibly TRBD2 (6 bases). The CDR3 contains 14 residues. Trimming took off 6 bases at V and 6 bases at J, with 18 bases between the two ends. The germline CDR1 and CDR2 sequences are MNHEY and SMNVEV (reference sequence). The DNA for the CDR3 is TGTGCCAGCAGGCCCCACCGGGACTTCGCCGAGCAGTACTTC. Amino acids: CASRPHRDFAEQYF.

V usage is TRBV7-9 and J usage is TRBJ1-5, with D unclear. This CDR3 is built from 13 residues. V gave up 1 base and J gave up 11 bases, with 12 bases separating them. Germline V gives CDR1 SEHNR, CDR2 FQNEAQ (reference sequence). Here the CDR3 DNA reads TGTGCCAGCAGCTTAGATGGACGGGAGGCCCAGCATTTT. Protein product: CASSLDGREAQHF.

The chain uses TRBV5-1 and TRBJ2-2; no clear D. Germline CDR1 is SGHRS and CDR2 is YFSETQ. V dropped 2 bases and J dropped 7 bases, with 12 bases sitting between them. CDR3 length equals 14 residues. The CDR3 is CASSFTQSYGELFF. The CDR3, as DNA: TGCGCCAGCAGCTTCACACAATCTTACGGGGAGCTGTTTTTT.

The chain uses TRBV28 and TRBJ2-3; D perhaps matches TRBD2 (6 bases). The CDR3 contains 15 residues. The V and J ends lost 4 bases and 0 bases respectively, with 11 bases between them. Germline loops: CDR1 MDHEN, CDR2 SYDVKM. The CDR3 DNA is TGTGCCAGCAGTTCCCCCGGGACTAGCACAGATACGCAGTATTTT. Translation: CASSSPGTSTDTQYF.

The V call is TRBV19, the J call TRBJ2-7; either TRBD1 or TRBD2 may supply D (5 bases each). The CDR3 sequence is 16 residues long. The germline gives CDR1 LNHDA, CDR2 SQIVND (reference sequence). V was cut by 4 bases and J by 2 bases, with 18 bases left in between. The DNA for the CDR3 is TGTGCCAGTAGTAGAAAAGCCGGGACGGGACCCTACGAGCAGTACTTC. It codes for CASSRKAGTGPYEQYF. Full variable domain (missing parts from reference TRBV19 and TRBJ2-7): DGGITQSPKYLFRKEGQNVTLSCEQNLNHDAMYWYRQDPGQGLRLIYYSQIVNDFQKGDIAEGYSVSREKKESFPLTVTSAQKNPTAFYLCASSRKAGTGPYEQYFGPGTRLTVT.

The genes are TRBV7-8 and TRBJ1-1; D is undetermined. V lost 2 bases and J lost 5, with 9 bases in between. The CDR3 is made up of 13 amino acids. Looked up from germline, CDR1 is SGHVS and CDR2 is FQNEAQ. CDR3 bases: TGTGCCAGCAGCTTATACCCCAGGACTGAAGCTTTCTTT. This encodes CASSLYPRTEAFF.

The chain links TRBV5-4 to TRBJ2-7, with a tentative D call TRBD2 (5 bases). V was clipped by 4 bases and J by 3 bases, with 17 bases between them. The germline V gene has CDR1 SGHNT and CDR2 YYREEE (reference sequence). CDR3 size: 15 residues. The CDR3 loop reads CASSVEVSVNYEQYF. The CDR3 DNA sequence: TGTGCCAGCAGCGTGGAGGTTAGCGTGAACTACGAGCAGTACTTC.

This clone showed up just once. This sequence joins TRBV10-3 and TRBJ2-5; D gene ambiguous. Germline-derived CDR1 and CDR2 are ENHRY and SYGVKD. The CDR3 runs 16 residues. V was shortened by 3 bases and J by 5 bases, with 19 bases between the two germline ends. In DNA, the CDR3 is TGTGCCATCAGTGAACCAGGACCTAACAATAAGGAGACCCAGTACTTC. Protein sequence: CAISEPGPNNKETQYF.

Regarding this clone: One junction end disagrees with the germline gene, perhaps due to a read error. Other DNA sequences from this sample encode an identical CDR3 as well. The chain is built from TRBV4-1 and TRBJ1-2; 8 bases agree with TRBD1. The CDR3 consists of 16 residues. Germline values: CDR1 MGHRA, CDR2 YSYEKL. CDR3 amino acids: CASSHEAGQADYGYTF. The CDR3 nucleotides read TGCGCTAGCAGCCATGAGGCGGGACAGGCGGATTATGGCTACACCTTC.

The rearrangement uses TRBV18 and TRBJ1-4; D is unresolved. The CDR3 has 13 amino acids. Deletions cut 2 bases from V and 4 bases from J, with 5 bases between. Germline values: CDR1 KGHSH, CDR2 LQKENI. The CDR3 DNA reads TGTGCCAGCTCACCAGGTTATAATGAAAAACTGTTTTTT. Residues: CASSPGYNEKLFF.

This chain links TRBV5-5 with TRBJ2-7; no firm D call. V was cut by 0 bases and J by 0 bases, with 7 bases left in between. The CDR3 sequence is 14 residues long. CDR1 and CDR2 (germline): SGHKS, YYEKEE (reference sequence). This CDR3 reads CASSLEWSSYEQYF. In DNA, the CDR3 is TGTGCCAGCAGCTTGGAGTGGAGCTCCTACGAGCAGTACTTC. Filled out from reference TRBV5-5 and TRBJ2-7, the complete variable domain reads DAGVTQSPTHLIKTRGQQVTLRCSPISGHKSVSWYQQVLGQGPQFIFQYYEKEERGRGNFPDRFSARQFPNYSSELNVNALLLGDSALYLCASSLEWSSYEQYFGPGTRLTVT.

The genes are TRBV5-1 and TRBJ2-7, with TRBD2 matching over 9 bases. V was clipped by 4 bases and J by 4 bases; unmatched bases: 3. The CDR3 is 13 amino acids. The V gene's germline CDR1 is SGHRS and CDR2 YFSETQ. This CDR3 is CASSLTSGYEQYF. DNA of the CDR3: TGCGCCAGCAGCCTGACTAGCGGTTACGAGCAGTACTTC.

V gene TRBV7-3 combines with J gene TRBJ2-1; D remains ambiguous. This CDR3 contains 13 residues. The V end lost 2 bases, the J end lost 6 bases, and 8 bases lay between the germline ends. Germline V gene sequence: CDR1 SGHTA, CDR2 FQGTGA. CDR3: CASSLLVANEQFF. The CDR3 coding sequence is TGTGCCAGCAGCTTATTAGTTGCCAATGAGCAGTTCTTC.

The chain joins TRBV6-5 to TRBJ2-5; D unresolved. The germline V gene encodes CDR1 MNHEY and CDR2 SVGAGI. This CDR3 contains 15 residues. V was cut by 5 bases and J by 7 bases, with 20 bases left in between. The CDR3 protein is CASSPQSHLSTTQYF. CDR3 nucleotides: TGTGCCAGCAGTCCCCAAAGTCACCTATCGACGACCCAGTACTTC.

The chain combines TRBV4-2 with TRBJ1-6; D may be TRBD1 (5 bases). Trimming took 0 bases from V and 6 from J, leaving 12 bases between them. The germline V gene encodes CDR1 LGHNA and CDR2 YNFKEQ. This CDR3 has 16 amino acids. CDR3 sequence reads: CASSQDWAGPNSPLHF. CDR3 DNA: TGTGCCAGCAGCCAAGACTGGGCAGGGCCTAATTCACCCCTCCACTTT.

This chain joins TRBV6-4 and TRBJ2-3, with TRBD2 identical over 12 bases. With 3 bases clipped from V and 6 bases from J, the junction kept 4 bases outside the gene matches. Germline V lookup: CDR1 MRHNA, CDR2 SNTAGT. The CDR3 consists of 15 residues. The CDR3 DNA reads TGTGCCAGCAGTGAGACTAGCGGGAGCGGTGATACGCAGTATTTT. Translation gives CASSETSGSGDTQYF.

The chain joins TRBV7-9 to TRBJ2-7; perhaps D is TRBD1 or TRBD2 (6 bases each). Germline V gene lookup returns CDR1 SEHNR and CDR2 FQNEAQ (reference sequence). CDR3 length: 16 amino acids. V was clipped by 5 bases and J by 3 bases, with 20 bases between them. In DNA, the CDR3 is TGTGCCAGCAGCAGACCCGGGGGCAGCTTTAGCTACGAGCAGTACTTC. Protein sequence: CASSRPGGSFSYEQYF.

A few counts support this clone. The chain employs TRBV28 and TRBJ1-5, with 8 bases identical to TRBD1. CDR1 MDHEN and CDR2 SYDVKM come from the germline V gene. CDR3 size: 14 residues. The J segment lost 4 bases and the V segment lost 4 bases, leaving 3 bases of the junction unmatched. The DNA for the CDR3 is TGTGCCAGCAGTTCGACAGGGGCAAATCAGCCCCAGCATTTT. Translating gives CASSSTGANQPQHF. Together with reference TRBV28 and TRBJ1-5, the CDR3 gives the full variable domain: DVKVTQSSRYLVKRTGEKVFLECVQDMDHENMFWYRQDPGLGLRLIYFSYDVKMKEKGDIPEGYSVSREKKERFSLILESASTNQTSMYLCASSSTGANQPQHFGDGTRLSIL.

The chain couples TRBV10-2 to TRBJ2-3, with a tentative D call TRBD2 (5 bases). The V end was cut by 2 bases, the J end by 0 bases, with 15 bases between. Germline V CDR1 and CDR2: WSHSY, SAAADI. The CDR3 runs 17 residues. In nucleotides, the CDR3 is TGCGCCAGCAGTGAGCCGCCGACCCGGGGTAGCACAGATACGCAGTATTTT. As protein: CASSEPPTRGSTDTQYF.

The chain has TRBV7-9 and TRBJ2-1; possible D gene TRBD2, 6 bases. The CDR3 runs 16 residues. V lost 5 bases to trimming and J lost 2 bases, with 16 bases between them. Germline CDR1 SEHNR, CDR2 FQNEAQ (reference sequence). In DNA, the CDR3 is TGTGCCAGCAGCCCCGGGGAGGTTGCAACCTACAATGAGCAGTTCTTC. It specifies CASSPGEVATYNEQFF.

The V and J genes are TRBV11-2 and TRBJ2-7, with D possibly called TRBD1 or TRBD2 (5 bases each). The germline CDR1 and CDR2 sequences are SGHAT and FQNNGV. The CDR3 contains 14 residues. V lost 2 bases to trimming and J lost 9 bases, with 17 bases between them. The CDR3, as DNA: TGTGCCAGCAGCTTATGGGACGCGTTCCGGGGGCAGTACTTC. It codes for CASSLWDAFRGQYF.

This clone is a singleton in its sample. V usage is TRBV7-9 and J usage is TRBJ2-5, with TRBD1 identical over 9 bases. The CDR3 is made up of 13 amino acids. V dropped 5 bases and J dropped 5; count of bases not matched to a gene: 3. Germline loops: CDR1 SEHNR, CDR2 FQNEAQ (reference sequence). This CDR3 reads CASSPDRGETQYF. The CDR3 DNA is TGTGCCAGCAGCCCTGACAGGGGGGAGACCCAGTACTTC.